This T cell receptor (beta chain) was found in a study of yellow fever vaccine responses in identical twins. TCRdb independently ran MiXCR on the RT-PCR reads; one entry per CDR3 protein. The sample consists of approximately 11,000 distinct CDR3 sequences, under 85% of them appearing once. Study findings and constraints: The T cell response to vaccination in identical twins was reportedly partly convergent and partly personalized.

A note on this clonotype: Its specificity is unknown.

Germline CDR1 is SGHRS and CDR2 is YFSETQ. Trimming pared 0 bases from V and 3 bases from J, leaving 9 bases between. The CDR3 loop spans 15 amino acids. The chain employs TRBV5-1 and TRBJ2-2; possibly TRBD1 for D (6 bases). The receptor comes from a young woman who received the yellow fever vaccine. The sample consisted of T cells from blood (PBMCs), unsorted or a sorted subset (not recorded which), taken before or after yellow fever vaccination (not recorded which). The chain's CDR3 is CASSLETGDTGELFF. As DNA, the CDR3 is TGCGCCAGCAGCTTGGAGACAGGCGACACCGGGGAGCTGTTTTTT.